Shown below are 14 T cell receptor beta chains from a single sample sequenced in a study of blood T cell repertoires in COVID-19. Assay: immunoSEQ multiplex PCR; the TCRdb copy retains only in-frame clones and omits some. The table has some 180,000 clones, about 93% seen once. Sequencing was done on a sample of peripheral blood. The receptors derive from a man aged 45-65 years with acute or convalescent COVID-19.

This clone was seen a handful of times. The chain couples TRBV7-6 to TRBJ2-7; 9 nucleotides agree with TRBD1. In germline, CDR1 is SGHVS, CDR2 FNYEAQ. This CDR3 has 16 residues. J gave up 6 bases and V 1 base, and 10 bases lay outside the gene matches. The CDR3 is CASSLVVRDRDPEQYF. CDR3 bases: TGTGCCAGCAGCTTAGTGGTTAGGGACAGGGATCCCGAGCAGTACTTC.

This chain links TRBV7-2 with TRBJ2-7; 8 bases map to TRBD1. Germline CDR1 and CDR2: SGHTA and FQGNSA. This CDR3 is built from 16 residues. Trimming at V came to 4 bases and at J to 2 bases, leaving 10 bases not matched to a gene. Written as DNA, the CDR3 is TGTGCCAGCAGCTCGTCGACAGGGGCCCCAACCTACGAGCAGTACTTC. Its protein product is CASSSSTGAPTYEQYF.

Here the CDR3 DNA reads TGTGCCAGTGGCTGGCCAACGAACACCGGGGAGCTGTTTTTT. It is translated as CASGWPTNTGELFF. The V gene is TRBV19, the J gene TRBJ2-2; D not certain. Germline CDR1 and CDR2: LNHDA and SQIVND (reference sequence). The CDR3 has 14 amino acids. Trimming shortened V by 8 bases and J by 0 bases, and 10 bases separated the two germline ends.

Concerning this clone: A much larger clone lies one base from this, so it may be a read error. The rearrangement uses TRBV5-6 and TRBJ2-7, with a possible D match to TRBD1 (6 bases). The CDR3 sequence is 12 residues long. V was cut by 2 bases and J by 6 bases, with 9 bases left in between. Per germline, CDR1 SGHDT and CDR2 YYEEEE. CDR3 DNA: TGTGCCAGCAGCTTCAGGGGCGGCGAGCAGTACTTC. The encoded protein is CASSFRGGEQYF.

This chain uses TRBV27 with TRBJ1-1; D is uncertain. The germline V gene encodes CDR1 MNHEY and CDR2 SMNVEV (reference sequence). V shed 3 bases and J shed 6 bases, with 11 bases lying between them. This CDR3 has 13 amino acids. CDR3 sequence (DNA): TGTGCCAGCAGTTTTATCCCTTCCGCTGAAGCTTTCTTT. This gives the protein CASSFIPSAEAFF.

CDR3 DNA sequence: TGTGCCAGCAGTTACTACGCGAGCTCCTACAATGAGCAGTTCTTC. Its translation is CASSYYASSYNEQFF. This chain joins TRBV6-2 or TRBV6-3 and TRBJ2-1; D unclear. The CDR3 runs to 15 residues. Germline loops: CDR1 MNHEY, CDR2 SVGEGT. V was clipped by 1 base and J by 0 bases, with 7 bases between them.

This chain links TRBV5-8 with TRBJ2-2; a weak D match, TRBD1 (6 bases). Deletions cut 0 bases from V and 5 bases from J, with 11 bases between. CDR3 length: 15 residues. Germline CDR1 and CDR2: SGHTS and YDEGEE. The chain's CDR3 is CASSLEQGGTGELFF. The CDR3 DNA reads as TGTGCCAGCAGCTTGGAACAGGGTGGAACCGGGGAGCTGTTTTTT.

Here the CDR3 reads CASSLMTNTWDTQYF. In nucleotides, the CDR3 is TGCGCCAGCAGCTTGATGACAAACACCTGGGATACGCAGTATTTT. The genes are TRBV5-1 and TRBJ2-3; D call uncertain. The germline V gene has CDR1 SGHRS and CDR2 YFSETQ. The V end lost 1 base, the J end lost 6 bases, and 15 bases lay between the germline ends. The CDR3 runs to 15 residues.

V usage is TRBV27 and J usage is TRBJ1-1, with 7 bases lining up with TRBD1. The CDR3 extends over 14 amino acids. Germline values: CDR1 MNHEY, CDR2 SMNVEV (reference sequence). The V and J ends lost 6 bases and 3 bases, in that order; junction bases with no gene match: 7. For the CDR3, the DNA is TGTGCCAGCAGATCCGACAGGGCCCACACTGAAGCTTTCTTT. Encoded protein: CASRSDRAHTEAFF.

This chain joins TRBV28 and TRBJ2-2; the match to TRBD2 covers 12 bases. The germline CDR1 and CDR2 sequences are MDHEN and SYDVKM. This CDR3 comprises 14 residues. Unmatched junction bases numbered 7, after V lost 11 bases and J lost 6 bases. CDR3 in amino acids: CAGASGGAPGELFF. CDR3 nucleotides: TGTGCCGGGGCTAGCGGGGGGGCACCCGGGGAGCTGTTTTTT.

This clone came up a few times. The V call is TRBV5-5, the J call TRBJ1-2; D possibly corresponds to TRBD1 (5 bases). There are 13 residues in the CDR3. Trimming pared 1 base from V and 6 bases from J, leaving 10 bases between. Per germline, CDR1 SGHKS and CDR2 YYEKEE (reference sequence). CDR3 protein: CASSLQGMDGYTF. The CDR3 DNA sequence: TGTGCCAGCAGCTTGCAGGGAATGGATGGCTACACCTTC.

The J gene is TRBJ1-6, the V gene TRBV27; 7 bases agree with TRBD1. The CDR3 has 16 amino acids. J was trimmed by 11 bases and V by 5 bases; bases with no gene match: 15. CDR1 is MNHEY, CDR2 SMNVEV, per germline (reference sequence). The CDR3 nucleotides read TGTGCCAGCAGTCCCTTTACCGCACCAGGGGGACCACCCCTCCACTTT. Protein product: CASSPFTAPGGPPLHF.

The V call is TRBV18, the J call TRBJ1-2; the D gene is possibly TRBD1 (5 bases). Germline CDR1 KGHSH, CDR2 LQKENI. Trimming took off 6 bases at V and 1 base at J, with 9 bases between the two ends. CDR3 length equals 13 residues. The CDR3 sequence: CASSPQGNYGYTF. The CDR3 bases are TGTGCCAGCTCTCCCCAGGGTAACTATGGCTACACCTTC.

This clone was observed a single time. The chain carries TRBV12-3 or TRBV12-4 and TRBJ2-5, with D unresolved. The CDR3 spans 13 residues. The V gene lost 2 bases and the J gene lost 3 bases, with 7 bases spanning the gap. CDR3: CASSLSSEETQYF. For the CDR3, the DNA is TGTGCCAGCAGTTTATCGTCAGAAGAGACCCAGTACTTC.